The 13 T cell receptor beta chains below were found in one sample sequenced in a study of cytomegalovirus exposure and HLA in healthy donors. Here immunoSEQ multiplex PCR was the method, and the copy in TCRdb shows in-frame clones only, minus some. The profile covers 100,000 to 150,000 clones, with roughly 90% appearing a single time and roughly 2% taken by the ten largest. Sequencing was carried out using PBMCs. The receptors come from a woman aged 18-29 years in good health and CMV-seronegative.

A few counts support this clone. This rearrangement joins TRBV7-3 to TRBJ2-6; TRBD2 is a possible D gene (5 bases). The germline gives CDR1 SGHTA, CDR2 FQGTGA. V was pared by 4 bases and J by 1 base, with 11 bases between. The CDR3 sequence is 16 residues long. For the CDR3, the DNA is TGTGCCAGCAGCTCGACGGACTCTTCTGGGGCCAACGTCCTGACTTTC. It specifies CASSSTDSSGANVLTF.

The chain carries TRBV2 and TRBJ1-1; TRBD1 might be the D (5 bases). Germline-derived CDR1 and CDR2 are SNHLY and FYNNEI. The CDR3 totals 15 residues. V was trimmed by 11 bases and J by 6 bases, leaving 25 bases between them. The CDR3 reads CARRSGLGSNSEAFF. In DNA, the CDR3 is TGTGCCCGCCGCTCAGGGTTAGGCTCAAATTCTGAAGCTTTCTTT.

The chain couples TRBV20-1 to TRBJ2-7; D gene ambiguous. Trimming removed 2 bases from V and 7 bases from J, with 6 bases in between. The germline V gene has CDR1 DFQATT and CDR2 SNEGSKA (reference sequence). The CDR3 is made up of 10 amino acids. The CDR3 sequence: CSARNPEQYF. CDR3 nucleotide sequence: TGCAGTGCTAGAAATCCGGAGCAGTACTTC.

V and J are TRBV11-3 and TRBJ2-3; D is ambiguous. Deletions cut 1 base from V and 2 bases from J, with 13 bases between. The CDR3 is 16 amino acids. The germline V gene encodes CDR1 SGHNT and CDR2 YENEEA. The CDR3 DNA sequence: TGTGCCAGCAGCTTAGGAGTCGCACTCACCACAGATACGCAGTATTTT. Translating it yields CASSLGVALTTDTQYF.

The chain recombines TRBV18 with TRBJ2-7; weak D call: TRBD1 (6 bases). This CDR3 has 15 residues. Trimming took 2 bases from V and 0 from J, leaving 11 bases between them. In germline, CDR1 is KGHSH, CDR2 LQKENI. CDR3 DNA sequence: TGTGCCAGCTCACCAACAGGGCCTAACTCCTACGAGCAGTACTTC. It is translated as CASSPTGPNSYEQYF.

This clone was found a few times. The chain links TRBV7-2 to TRBJ1-4; tentatively, D is TRBD1 (5 bases). Trimming cost V 5 bases and J 5 bases, with 21 bases left between them. Germline CDR1 is SGHTA and CDR2 is FQGNSA. This CDR3 has 17 residues. The CDR3 here is CASSQTGGFSVNEKLFF. In nucleotides, the CDR3 is TGTGCCAGCAGCCAAACAGGAGGGTTCAGCGTAAATGAAAAACTGTTTTTT.

The J gene is TRBJ2-1, the V gene TRBV5-1; possibly TRBD2 for D (5 bases). The CDR3 consists of 15 residues. V was pared by 0 bases and J by 6 bases, with 13 bases between. Germline V gene sequence: CDR1 SGHRS, CDR2 YFSETQ. DNA for the CDR3: TGCGCCAGCAGCTTGGAGCCTAGCCCCAGCAATGAGCAGTTCTTC. It translates to CASSLEPSPSNEQFF.

CDR3 sequence reads: CASSLNRGDEQFF. The CDR3 DNA reads as TGTGCCAGCAGCTTAAACAGGGGCGATGAGCAGTTCTTC. The J gene is TRBJ2-1, the V gene TRBV7-6, with 7 positions matching TRBD1. There are 13 residues in the CDR3. V shed 2 bases, J shed 8 bases, and the junction held 3 bases outside the gene matches. Germline CDR1 and CDR2: SGHVS and FNYEAQ.

This sequence joins TRBV7-2 and TRBJ2-7, with D maybe TRBD1 (6 bases). CDR1 SGHTA and CDR2 FQGNSA come from the germline V gene. Between the trimmed V and J ends, which lost 5 bases and 2 bases, there was a span of 13 bases. CDR3 size: 14 residues. The CDR3 DNA follows: TGTGCCAGCAGCCCGGACAGAGCAACCTACGAGCAGTACTTC. This codes for CASSPDRATYEQYF.

This chain joins TRBV28 and TRBJ2-1; D is ambiguous. The germline CDR1 and CDR2 sequences are MDHEN and SYDVKM. Trimming cost V 3 bases and J 5 bases, with 11 bases left between them. The CDR3 runs to 14 residues. CDR3 nucleotides: TGTGCCAGCAGTTTGCTTTTGGCCGACAATGAGCAGTTCTTC. Translated, it gives CASSLLLADNEQFF.

The chain joins TRBV2 to TRBJ2-2, with a tentative D call TRBD2 (5 bases). CDR1 is SNHLY and CDR2 is FYNNEI in the germline V gene. Trimming shortened V by 6 bases and J by 5 bases, and 19 bases separated the two germline ends. This CDR3 has 16 residues. CDR3 nucleotides: TGTGCCAGCAGAGGTACCAAAGGGAGATGGACCGGGGAGCTGTTTTTT. Amino acid sequence: CASRGTKGRWTGELFF.

This chain connects TRBV6-4 to TRBJ2-1, with TRBD2 as a possible D gene (5 bases). The CDR3 has 15 amino acids. The germline V gene encodes CDR1 MRHNA and CDR2 SNTAGT. V lost 5 bases and J lost 0, with 11 bases in between. CDR3 amino acids: CASSHERSSYNEQFF. CDR3 DNA: TGTGCCAGCAGTCATGAGCGGAGCTCCTACAATGAGCAGTTCTTC.

A few counts support this clone. V is TRBV28 and J is TRBJ1-5; D is uncertain. The CDR3 consists of 12 residues. Between the trimmed V and J ends, which lost 2 bases and 6 bases, there was a span of 5 bases. Germline V gives CDR1 MDHEN, CDR2 SYDVKM. CDR3 sequence (DNA): TGTGCCAGCAGTTTAGAGGCTCAGCCCCAGCATTTT. Translated: CASSLEAQPQHF.